This T cell receptor beta chain was profiled in a study of T cell repertoires in cytomegalovirus infection. About the study: Based on public TCR beta signatures, there were indications of CMV infection and of a matching HLA type. Study-level results: Ex vivo responses were dominated by HLA-C-restricted CMV-specific TCR beta clonotypes. Frequencies of public TCR beta families were cumulated, and this identified carriers of CMV plus the relevant HLA.

TCRdb processed the reads anew with MiXCR; each CDR3 protein has one entry. The sample records 270,000 or so distinct CDR3 sequences, about a sixth being singletons. This clonotype was seen a handful of times. What it binds is unknown. This TCR came from a human donor in good health (CMV status not recorded). Some clones in this sample may be carry-over from other donors' samples. The specimen was CD8+ T cells from PBMCs.

The CDR3 DNA follows: TGTGCCAGCAGCTTGGGGGGGTTGGCAGTAGTTTTCAATGAGCAGTTCTTC. Residues: CASSLGGLAVVFNEQFF. The rearrangement joins TRBV5-6 to TRBJ2-1; D may be TRBD1 or TRBD2 (5 bases each). The CDR3 has 17 residues. V was trimmed by 0 bases and J by 6 bases, leaving 19 bases between them. The germline V gene has CDR1 SGHDT and CDR2 YYEEEE.